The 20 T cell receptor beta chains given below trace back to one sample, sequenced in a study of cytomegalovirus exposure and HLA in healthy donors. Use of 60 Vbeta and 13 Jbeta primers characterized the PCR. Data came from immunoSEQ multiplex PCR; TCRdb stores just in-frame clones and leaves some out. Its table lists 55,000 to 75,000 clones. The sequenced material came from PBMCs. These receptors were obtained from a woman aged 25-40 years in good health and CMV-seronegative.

CDR3 region: CAWKMAGQTYGYTF. The CDR3 coding sequence is TGTGCCTGGAAAATGGCAGGACAGACCTATGGCTACACCTTC. The chain joins TRBV30 to TRBJ1-2, with D possibly matching TRBD1 (6 bases). The CDR3 extends over 14 amino acids. CDR1 and CDR2 from the germline V gene are GTSNPN and SVGIG (reference sequence). V was pared by 4 bases and J by 4 bases, with 16 bases between.

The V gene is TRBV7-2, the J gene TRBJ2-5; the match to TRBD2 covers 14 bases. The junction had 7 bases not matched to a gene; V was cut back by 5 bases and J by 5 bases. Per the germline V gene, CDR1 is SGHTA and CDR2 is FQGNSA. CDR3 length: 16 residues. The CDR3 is CASSVGTSGGRETQYF. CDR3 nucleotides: TGTGCCAGCAGCGTAGGGACTAGCGGGGGCAGGGAGACCCAGTACTTC.

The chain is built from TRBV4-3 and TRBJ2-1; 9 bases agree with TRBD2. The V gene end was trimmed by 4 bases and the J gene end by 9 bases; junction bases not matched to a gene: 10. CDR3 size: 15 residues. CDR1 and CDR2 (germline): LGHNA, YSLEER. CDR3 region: CASSLAAGGPSEQFF. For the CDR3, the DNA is TGCGCCAGCAGCCTCGCCGCGGGGGGGCCTAGTGAGCAGTTCTTC.

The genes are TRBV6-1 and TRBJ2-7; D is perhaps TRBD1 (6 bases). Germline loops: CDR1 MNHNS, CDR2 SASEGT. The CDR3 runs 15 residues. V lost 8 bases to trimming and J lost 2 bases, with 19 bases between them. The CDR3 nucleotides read TGTGCCAGCCAACCGGGACATCTTCGTACCTACGAGCAGTACTTC. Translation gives CASQPGHLRTYEQYF.

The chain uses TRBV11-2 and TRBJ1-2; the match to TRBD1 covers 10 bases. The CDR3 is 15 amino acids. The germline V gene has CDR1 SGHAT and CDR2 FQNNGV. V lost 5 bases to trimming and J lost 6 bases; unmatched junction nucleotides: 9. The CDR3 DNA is TGTGCCAGCAGCCCGAGGGACAGGGGAGTCGATGGCTACACCTTC. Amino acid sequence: CASSPRDRGVDGYTF.

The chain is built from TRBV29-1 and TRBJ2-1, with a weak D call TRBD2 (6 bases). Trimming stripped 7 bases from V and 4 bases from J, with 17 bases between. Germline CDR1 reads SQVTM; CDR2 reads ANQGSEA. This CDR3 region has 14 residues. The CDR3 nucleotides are TGCAGCGCTGTACGTGACGGGGGATACAATGAGCAGTTCTTC. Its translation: CSAVRDGGYNEQFF.

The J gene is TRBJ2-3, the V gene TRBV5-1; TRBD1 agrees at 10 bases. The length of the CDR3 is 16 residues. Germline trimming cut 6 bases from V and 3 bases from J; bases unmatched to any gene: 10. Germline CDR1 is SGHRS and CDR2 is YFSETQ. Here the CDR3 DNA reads TGCGCCAGCACCTACCGGACAGGGGGTATAACAGATACGCAGTATTTT. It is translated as CASTYRTGGITDTQYF.

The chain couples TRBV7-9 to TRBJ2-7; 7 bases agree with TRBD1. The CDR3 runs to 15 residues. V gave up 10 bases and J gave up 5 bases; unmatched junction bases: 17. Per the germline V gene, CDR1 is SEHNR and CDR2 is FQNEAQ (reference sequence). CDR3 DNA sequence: TGTGCCACCGGGGCCGCACAGGGGATGGAGCACGAGCAGTACTTC. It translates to CATGAAQGMEHEQYF.

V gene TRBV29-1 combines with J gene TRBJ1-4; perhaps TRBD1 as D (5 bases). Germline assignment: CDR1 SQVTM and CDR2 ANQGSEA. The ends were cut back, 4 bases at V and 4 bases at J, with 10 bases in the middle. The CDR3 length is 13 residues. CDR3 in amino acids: CSVAPQGNEKLFF. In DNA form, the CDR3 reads TGCAGCGTTGCGCCCCAGGGTAATGAAAAACTGTTTTTT.

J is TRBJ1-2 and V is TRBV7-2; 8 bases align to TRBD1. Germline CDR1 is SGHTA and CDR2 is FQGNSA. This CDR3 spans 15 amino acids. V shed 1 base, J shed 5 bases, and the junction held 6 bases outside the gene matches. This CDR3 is CASSLGAQGAYGYTF. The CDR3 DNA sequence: TGTGCCAGCAGCTTAGGAGCGCAGGGGGCGTATGGCTACACCTTC.

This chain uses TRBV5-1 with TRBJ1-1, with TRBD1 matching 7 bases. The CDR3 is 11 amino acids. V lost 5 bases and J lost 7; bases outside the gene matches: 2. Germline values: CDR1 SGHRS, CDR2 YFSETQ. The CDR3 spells CASSRDSEAFF. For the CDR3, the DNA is TGCGCCAGCAGTCGGGACAGTGAAGCTTTCTTT.

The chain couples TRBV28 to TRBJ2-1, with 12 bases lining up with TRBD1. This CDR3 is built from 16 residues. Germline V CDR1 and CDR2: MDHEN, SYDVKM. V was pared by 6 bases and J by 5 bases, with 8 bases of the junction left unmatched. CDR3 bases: TGTGCCAGCAGGTGGGACAGGGGGCCTTTGGACAATGAGCAGTTCTTC. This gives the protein CASRWDRGPLDNEQFF.

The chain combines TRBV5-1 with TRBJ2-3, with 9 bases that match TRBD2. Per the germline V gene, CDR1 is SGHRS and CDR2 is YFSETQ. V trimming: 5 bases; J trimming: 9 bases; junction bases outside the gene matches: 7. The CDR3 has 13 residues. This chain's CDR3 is CASRNLAGNTQYF. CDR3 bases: TGCGCCAGCAGGAACCTAGCGGGAAACACGCAGTATTTT.

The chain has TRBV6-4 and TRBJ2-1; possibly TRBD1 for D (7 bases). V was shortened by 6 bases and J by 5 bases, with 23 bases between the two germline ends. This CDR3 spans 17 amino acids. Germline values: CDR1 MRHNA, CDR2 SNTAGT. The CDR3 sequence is CASSQRGGQGVNNEQFF. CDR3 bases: TGTGCCAGCAGCCAAAGAGGGGGGCAGGGGGTCAACAATGAGCAGTTCTTC.

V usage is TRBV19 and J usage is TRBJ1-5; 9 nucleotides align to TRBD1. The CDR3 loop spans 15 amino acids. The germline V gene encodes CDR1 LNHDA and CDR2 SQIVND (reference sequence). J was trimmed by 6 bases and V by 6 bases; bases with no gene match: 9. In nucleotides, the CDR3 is TGTGCCAGTAGAACGGGACAGGGTCGCGCTCAGCCCCAGCATTTT. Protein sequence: CASRTGQGRAQPQHF.

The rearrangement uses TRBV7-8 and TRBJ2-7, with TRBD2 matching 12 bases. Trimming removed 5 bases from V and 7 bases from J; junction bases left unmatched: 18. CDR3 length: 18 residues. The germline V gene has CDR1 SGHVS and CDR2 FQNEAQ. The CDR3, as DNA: TGTGCCAGCAGCATAGACCTCCAGCGACTAGCGGGGGTGGGGGAGCAGTACTTC. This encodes CASSIDLQRLAGVGEQYF.

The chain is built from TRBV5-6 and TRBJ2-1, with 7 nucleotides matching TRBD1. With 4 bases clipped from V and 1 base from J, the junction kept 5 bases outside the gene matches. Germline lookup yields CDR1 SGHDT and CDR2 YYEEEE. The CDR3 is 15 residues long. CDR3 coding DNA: TGTGCCAGCAGCCCCGGGACAGCTTCCTACAATGAGCAGTTCTTC. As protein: CASSPGTASYNEQFF.

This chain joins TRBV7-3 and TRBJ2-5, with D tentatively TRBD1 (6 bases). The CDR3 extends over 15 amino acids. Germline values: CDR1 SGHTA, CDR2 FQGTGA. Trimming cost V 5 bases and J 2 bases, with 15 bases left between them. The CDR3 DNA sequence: TGTGCCAGCAGCAGGGGCAGGGGAAGTCAAGAGACCCAGTACTTC. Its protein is CASSRGRGSQETQYF. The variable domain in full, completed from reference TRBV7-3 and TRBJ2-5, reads GAGVSQTPSNKVTEKGKYVELRCDPISGHTALYWYRQSLGQGPEFLIYFQGTGAADDSGLPNDRFFAVRPEGSVSTLKIQRTERGDSAVYLCASSRGRGSQETQYFGPGTRLLVL.

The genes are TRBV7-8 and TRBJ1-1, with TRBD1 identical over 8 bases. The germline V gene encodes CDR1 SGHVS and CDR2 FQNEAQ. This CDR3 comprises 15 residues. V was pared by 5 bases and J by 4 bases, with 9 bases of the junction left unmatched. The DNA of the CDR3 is TGTGCCAGCAGCACCCAGGGGGCCTTGCCCACTGAAGCTTTCTTT. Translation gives CASSTQGALPTEAFF.

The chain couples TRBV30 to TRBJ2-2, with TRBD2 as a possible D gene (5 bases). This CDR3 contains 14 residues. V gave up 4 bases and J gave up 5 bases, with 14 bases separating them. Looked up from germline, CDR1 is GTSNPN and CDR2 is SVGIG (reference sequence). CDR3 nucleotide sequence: TGTGCCTGGACCTTCCGGACTCTAACCGGGGAGCTGTTTTTT. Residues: CAWTFRTLTGELFF.